These 5 T cell receptor beta chains originate from one sample sequenced in a study of CD8+ T cells in alopecia areata. Treatment noted: oral pan-JAK inhibitor, 5-10 mg twice daily. As the sequencing template, cDNA was produced by extracting RNA and reverse transcribing it. Repertoires were generated with immunoSEQ multiplex PCR, while TCRdb's copy carries only in-frame clones and drops some. Of approximately 210,000 clones in the sample, approximately 67% are singletons; the top ten hold 1.2%. The sample in question was CD4+ T cells sorted from blood, obtained at approximately week 42, from a patient treated with tofacitinib. These TCRs come from a human donor with alopecia areata.

The rearrangement links TRBV6-5 to TRBJ2-2; 7 nucleotides align to TRBD2. The germline V gene has CDR1 MNHEY and CDR2 SVGAGI. The CDR3 has 16 amino acids. V was pared by 2 bases and J by 3 bases, with 6 bases of the junction left unmatched. The CDR3 protein is CASSYGSGGDTGELFF. As DNA, the CDR3 is TGTGCCAGCAGTTACGGATCTGGGGGGGACACCGGGGAGCTGTTTTTT.

The V and J genes are TRBV6-5 and TRBJ2-3; D possibly matches TRBD1 or TRBD2 (7 bases each). Germline V gives CDR1 MNHEY, CDR2 SVGAGI. The length of the CDR3 is 13 residues. V lost 6 bases, J lost 6 bases, and 13 bases lay in between. CDR3 coding DNA: TGTGCCAGCAGCCAGGGGGGGGCCGATACGCAGTATTTT. It specifies CASSQGGADTQYF.

V gene TRBV29-1 combines with J gene TRBJ2-2, with TRBD2 identical over 8 bases. The CDR3 consists of 15 residues. V was pared by 6 bases and J by 5 bases, with 11 bases of the junction left unmatched. Germline V gives CDR1 SQVTM, CDR2 ANQGSEA. The CDR3 sequence is CSVRAGAQTTGELFF. The CDR3 coding sequence is TGCAGCGTCCGAGCGGGGGCCCAGACGACCGGGGAGCTGTTTTTT.

This rearrangement joins TRBV29-1 to TRBJ1-4, with D hard to call. CDR3 length equals 10 residues. Germline CDR1 is SQVTM and CDR2 is ANQGSEA. The germline V and J ends were trimmed by 4 bases and 7 bases, with 4 bases remaining between them. The CDR3 DNA reads as TGCAGCGTTGGGGCTGAAAAACTGTTTTTT. Residues: CSVGAEKLFF.

This clone was observed a handful of times. The gene calls are TRBV23-1 and TRBJ2-7; 8 bases match TRBD1. TRBV23-1 is assigned to the ORF class and has an uncertain function. The CDR3 sequence is 18 residues long. The junction had 14 bases not matched to a gene; V was cut back by 4 bases and J by 0 bases. CDR3: CASSPETNRGESSYEQYF. CDR3 DNA sequence: TGCGCCAGCAGTCCGGAAACAAACAGGGGGGAGAGCTCCTACGAGCAGTACTTC.